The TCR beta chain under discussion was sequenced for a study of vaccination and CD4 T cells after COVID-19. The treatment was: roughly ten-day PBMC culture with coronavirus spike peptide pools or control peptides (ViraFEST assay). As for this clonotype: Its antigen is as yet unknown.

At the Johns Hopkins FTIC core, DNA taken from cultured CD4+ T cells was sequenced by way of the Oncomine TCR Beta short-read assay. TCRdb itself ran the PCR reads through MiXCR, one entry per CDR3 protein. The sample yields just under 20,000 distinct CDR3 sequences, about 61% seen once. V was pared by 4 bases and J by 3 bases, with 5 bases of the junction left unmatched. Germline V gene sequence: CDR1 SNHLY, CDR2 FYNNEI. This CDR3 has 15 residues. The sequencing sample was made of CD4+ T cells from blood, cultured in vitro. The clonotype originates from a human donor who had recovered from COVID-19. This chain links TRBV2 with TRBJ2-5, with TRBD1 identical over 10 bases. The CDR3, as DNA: TGTGCCAGCAGTGTGCAAGGGACAGGGGAAGAGACCCAGTACTTC. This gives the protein CASSVQGTGEETQYF.